This T cell receptor beta chain was found in a study of human T cells and chemical hapten exposure. Library preparation tagged each individual cDNA molecule with a unique molecular identifier. Authors' analysis steps: A per-sample median of about 95,000 TCRs was observed, with counts ranging from roughly 20,000 to 750,000. In TCRdb, the RACE reads were re-called with MiXCR into one record per CDR3 protein. The V and J calls here are based on TCRdb, not the publication. Of 75,000 to 80,000 distinct CDR3 sequences listed, roughly 7.9% are singletons. Study outcomes and limitations: Those TCRs sitting above 1 in 1000 frequency stayed the same with DPC sensitization.

Time point in this sample: healthy volunteer bleed at 6 weeks. Total RNA extraction was carried out from unfractionated whole blood. The CDR3 covers 12 residues. V was clipped by 3 bases and J by 3 bases, with 4 bases between them. This clonotype was counted ten times or more. Its antigen is undetermined. Sequencing was carried out using whole blood. This rearrangement joins TRBV12-3 or TRBV12-4 to TRBJ2-3; D is unclear. The sequence derives from a female donor in good health. Some clones in this sample may be carry-over from other donors' samples. The CDR3 sequence is CASSFMTDTQYF. The CDR3 nucleotides are TGTGCCAGCAGTTTTATGACAGATACGCAGTATTTT.